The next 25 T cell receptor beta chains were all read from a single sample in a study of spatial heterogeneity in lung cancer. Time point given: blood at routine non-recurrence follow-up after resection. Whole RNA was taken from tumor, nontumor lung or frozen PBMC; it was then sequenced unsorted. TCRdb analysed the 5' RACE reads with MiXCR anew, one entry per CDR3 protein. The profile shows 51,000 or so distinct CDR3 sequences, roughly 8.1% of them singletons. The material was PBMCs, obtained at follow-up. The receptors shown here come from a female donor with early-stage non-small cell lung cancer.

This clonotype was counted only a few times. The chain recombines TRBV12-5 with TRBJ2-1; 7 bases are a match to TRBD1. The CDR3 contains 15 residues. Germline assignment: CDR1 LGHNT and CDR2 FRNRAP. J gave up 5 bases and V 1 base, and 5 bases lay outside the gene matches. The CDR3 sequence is CASGLEDRTNNEQFF. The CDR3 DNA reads TGTGCTAGTGGTTTGGAGGACAGGACGAACAATGAGCAGTTCTTC.

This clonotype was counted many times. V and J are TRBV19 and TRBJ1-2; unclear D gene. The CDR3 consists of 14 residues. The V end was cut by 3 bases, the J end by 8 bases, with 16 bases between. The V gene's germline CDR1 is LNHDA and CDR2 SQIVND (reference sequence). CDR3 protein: CASSIGLKGGGYTF. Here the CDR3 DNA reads TGTGCCAGTAGTATTGGTTTGAAGGGCGGCGGCTACACCTTC.

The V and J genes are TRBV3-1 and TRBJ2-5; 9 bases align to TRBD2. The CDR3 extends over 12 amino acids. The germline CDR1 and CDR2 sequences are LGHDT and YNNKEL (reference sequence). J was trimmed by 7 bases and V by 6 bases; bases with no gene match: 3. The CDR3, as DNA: TGTGCCAGCAGGGGACTAGCCGGGACCCAGTACTTC. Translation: CASRGLAGTQYF.

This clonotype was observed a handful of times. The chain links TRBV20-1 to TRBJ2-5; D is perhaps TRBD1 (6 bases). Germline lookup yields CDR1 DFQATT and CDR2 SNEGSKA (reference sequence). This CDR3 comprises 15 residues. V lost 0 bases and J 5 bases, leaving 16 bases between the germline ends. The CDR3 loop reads CSARDAAGAAETQYF. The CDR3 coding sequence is TGCAGTGCTAGAGACGCGGCAGGGGCCGCGGAGACCCAGTACTTC.

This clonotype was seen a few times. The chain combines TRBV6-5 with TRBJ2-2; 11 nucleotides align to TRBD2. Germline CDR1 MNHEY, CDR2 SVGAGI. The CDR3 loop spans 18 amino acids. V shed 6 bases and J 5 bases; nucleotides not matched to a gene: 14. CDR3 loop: CASRSTGVAGGRTGELFF. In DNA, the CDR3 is TGTGCCAGCAGATCCACCGGGGTAGCGGGGGGGCGGACCGGGGAGCTGTTTTTT.

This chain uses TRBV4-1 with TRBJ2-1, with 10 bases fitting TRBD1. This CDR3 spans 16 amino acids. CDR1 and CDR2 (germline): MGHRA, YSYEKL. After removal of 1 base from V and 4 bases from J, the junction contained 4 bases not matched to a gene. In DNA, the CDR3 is TGCGCCAGCAGCCAAGGTCCGGGACAGGGGTACAATGAGCAGTTCTTC. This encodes CASSQGPGQGYNEQFF.

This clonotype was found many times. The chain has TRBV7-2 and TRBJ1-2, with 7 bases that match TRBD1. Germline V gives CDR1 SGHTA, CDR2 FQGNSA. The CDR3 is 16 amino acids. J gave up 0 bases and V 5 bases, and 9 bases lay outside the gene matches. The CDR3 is CASSVAPGQTNYGYTF. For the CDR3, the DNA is TGTGCCAGCAGCGTGGCACCGGGACAGACTAACTATGGCTACACCTTC.

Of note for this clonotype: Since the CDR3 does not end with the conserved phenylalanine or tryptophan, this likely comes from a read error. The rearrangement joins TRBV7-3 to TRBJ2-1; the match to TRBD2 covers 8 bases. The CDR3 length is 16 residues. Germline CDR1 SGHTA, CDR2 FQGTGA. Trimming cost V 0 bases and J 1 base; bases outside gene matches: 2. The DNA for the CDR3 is TGTGCCAGCAGCTTAACACTAGCGGCGTCCTACAATGAGCAGTTCTCC. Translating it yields CASSLTLAASYNEQFS.

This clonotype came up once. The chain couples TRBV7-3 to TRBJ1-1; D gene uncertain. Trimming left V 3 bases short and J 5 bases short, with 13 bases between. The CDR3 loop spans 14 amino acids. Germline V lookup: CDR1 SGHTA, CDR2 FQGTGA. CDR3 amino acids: CASSLATGNTEAFF. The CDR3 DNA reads TGTGCCAGCAGCTTGGCCACGGGAAATACTGAAGCTTTCTTT.

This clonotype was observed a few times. The CDR3 DNA reads as TGTGCCAGCAGTGAAACCGGTGGGACAGGGGAAAACATTCAGTACTTC. It specifies CASSETGGTGENIQYF. The chain joins TRBV25-1 to TRBJ2-4; the match to TRBD1 covers 10 bases. This CDR3 is 16 amino acids long. V lost 2 bases to trimming and J lost 5 bases; unmatched junction nucleotides: 6. Germline CDR1 reads MGHDK; CDR2 reads SYGVNS.

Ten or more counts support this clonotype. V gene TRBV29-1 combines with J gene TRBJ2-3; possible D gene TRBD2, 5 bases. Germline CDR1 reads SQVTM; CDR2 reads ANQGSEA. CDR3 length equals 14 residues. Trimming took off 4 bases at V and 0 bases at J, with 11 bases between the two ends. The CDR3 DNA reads TGCAGCGTTGTATCCGGGGAGAGCACAGATACGCAGTATTTT. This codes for CSVVSGESTDTQYF.

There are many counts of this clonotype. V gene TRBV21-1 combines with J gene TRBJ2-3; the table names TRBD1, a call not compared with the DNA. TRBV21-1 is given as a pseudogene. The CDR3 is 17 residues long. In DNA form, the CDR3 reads TGTGCCAACCAAAAAATAAGAACCGGGACAGGCACAGATACGCAGTATTTT. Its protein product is CANQKIRTGTGTDTQYF.

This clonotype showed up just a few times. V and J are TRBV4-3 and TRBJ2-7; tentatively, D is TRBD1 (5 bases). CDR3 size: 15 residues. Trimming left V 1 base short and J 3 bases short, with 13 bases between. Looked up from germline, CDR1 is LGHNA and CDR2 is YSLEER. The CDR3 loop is CASSQGQPGHYEQYF. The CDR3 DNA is TGCGCCAGCAGCCAAGGGCAACCAGGGCACTACGAGCAGTACTTC.

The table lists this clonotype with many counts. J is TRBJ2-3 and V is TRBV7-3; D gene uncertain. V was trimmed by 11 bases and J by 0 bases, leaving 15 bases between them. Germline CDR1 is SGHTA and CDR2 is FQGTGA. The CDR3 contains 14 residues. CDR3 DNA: TGTGCCCCCCCGAAGGCCCCTAGCACAGATACGCAGTATTTT. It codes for CAPPKAPSTDTQYF.

The CDR3 loop is CSARGDSMNTEAFF. CDR3 coding DNA: TGCAGTGCTAGGGGGGACAGCATGAACACTGAAGCTTTCTTT. V usage is TRBV20-1 and J usage is TRBJ1-1; 7 bases line up with TRBD1. Germline loops: CDR1 DFQATT, CDR2 SNEGSKA (reference sequence). Losses at the gene ends were 3 bases for V and 0 bases for J; bases not matched to a gene: 4. CDR3 length: 14 residues.

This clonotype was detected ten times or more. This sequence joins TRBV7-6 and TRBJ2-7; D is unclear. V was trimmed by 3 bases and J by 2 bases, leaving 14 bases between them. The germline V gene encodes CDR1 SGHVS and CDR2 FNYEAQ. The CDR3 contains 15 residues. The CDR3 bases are TGTGCCAGCAGCTTTTCACCCGGAATTGCCTACGAGCAGTACTTC. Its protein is CASSFSPGIAYEQYF.

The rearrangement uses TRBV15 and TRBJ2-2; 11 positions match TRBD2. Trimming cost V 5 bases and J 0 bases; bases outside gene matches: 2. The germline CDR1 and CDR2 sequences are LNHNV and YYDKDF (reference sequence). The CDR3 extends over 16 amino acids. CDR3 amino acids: CATSRSGGANTGELFF. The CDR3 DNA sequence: TGTGCCACCAGCCGTAGCGGGGGGGCGAACACCGGGGAGCTGTTTTTT.

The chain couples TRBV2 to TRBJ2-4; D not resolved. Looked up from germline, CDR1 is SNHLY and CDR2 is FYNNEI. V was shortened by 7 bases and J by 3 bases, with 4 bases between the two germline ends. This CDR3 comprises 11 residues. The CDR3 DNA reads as TGTGCCAGCATGGACAAAAACATTCAGTACTTC. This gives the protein CASMDKNIQYF.

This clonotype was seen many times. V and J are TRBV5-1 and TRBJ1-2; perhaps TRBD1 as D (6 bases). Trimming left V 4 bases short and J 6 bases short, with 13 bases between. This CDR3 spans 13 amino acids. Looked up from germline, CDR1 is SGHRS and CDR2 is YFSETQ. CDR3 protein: CASSLTGNDGYTF. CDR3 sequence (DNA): TGCGCCAGCAGCCTAACAGGGAACGATGGCTACACCTTC.

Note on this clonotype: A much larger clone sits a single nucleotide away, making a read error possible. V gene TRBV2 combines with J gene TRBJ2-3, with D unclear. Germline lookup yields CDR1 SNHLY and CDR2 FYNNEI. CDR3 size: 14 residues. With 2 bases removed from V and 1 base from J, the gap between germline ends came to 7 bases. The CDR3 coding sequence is TGTGCCAGCAGTGAAAATCGGGGCACAGATACGCAGTATTTT. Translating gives CASSENRGTDTQYF.

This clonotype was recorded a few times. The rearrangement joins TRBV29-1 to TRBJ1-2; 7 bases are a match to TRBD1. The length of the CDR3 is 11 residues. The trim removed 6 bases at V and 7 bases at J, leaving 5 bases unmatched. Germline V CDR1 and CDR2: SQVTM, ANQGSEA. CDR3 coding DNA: TGCAGCGTCTCGACAGGGACTGGCTACACCTTC. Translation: CSVSTGTGYTF.

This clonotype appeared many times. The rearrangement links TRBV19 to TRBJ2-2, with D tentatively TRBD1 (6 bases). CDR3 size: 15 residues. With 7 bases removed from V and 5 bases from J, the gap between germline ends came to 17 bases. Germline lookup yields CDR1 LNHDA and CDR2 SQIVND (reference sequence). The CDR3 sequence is CASMGQRPATGELFF. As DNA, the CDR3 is TGTGCCAGTATGGGACAAAGGCCTGCTACCGGGGAGCTGTTTTTT. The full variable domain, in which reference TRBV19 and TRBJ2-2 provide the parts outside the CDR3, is DGGITQSPKYLFRKEGQNVTLSCEQNLNHDAMYWYRQDPGQGLRLIYYSQIVNDFQKGDIAEGYSVSREKKESFPLTVTSAQKNPTAFYLCASMGQRPATGELFFGEGSRLTVL.

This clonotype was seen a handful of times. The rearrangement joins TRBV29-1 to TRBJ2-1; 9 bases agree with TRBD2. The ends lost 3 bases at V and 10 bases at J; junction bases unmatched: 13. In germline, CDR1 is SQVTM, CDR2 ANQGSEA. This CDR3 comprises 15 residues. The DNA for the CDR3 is TGCAGCGTTGAGTGGCTAGCGGGGATTCTCAGAGAGCAGTTCTTC. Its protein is CSVEWLAGILREQFF.

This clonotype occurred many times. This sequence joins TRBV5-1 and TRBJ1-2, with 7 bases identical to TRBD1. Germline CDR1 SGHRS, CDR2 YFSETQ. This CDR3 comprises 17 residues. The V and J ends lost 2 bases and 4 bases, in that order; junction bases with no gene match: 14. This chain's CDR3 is CASSFGDRDFEAYGYTF. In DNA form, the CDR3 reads TGCGCCAGCAGCTTCGGAGACAGGGACTTTGAGGCCTATGGCTACACCTTC.

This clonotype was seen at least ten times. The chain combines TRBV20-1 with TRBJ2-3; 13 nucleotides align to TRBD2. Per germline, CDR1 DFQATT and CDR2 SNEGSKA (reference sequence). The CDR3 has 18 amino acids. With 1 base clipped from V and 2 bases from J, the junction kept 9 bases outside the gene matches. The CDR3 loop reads CSARASGTSGEYTDTQYF. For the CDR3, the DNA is TGCAGTGCTAGAGCATCCGGGACTAGCGGGGAGTACACAGATACGCAGTATTTT.